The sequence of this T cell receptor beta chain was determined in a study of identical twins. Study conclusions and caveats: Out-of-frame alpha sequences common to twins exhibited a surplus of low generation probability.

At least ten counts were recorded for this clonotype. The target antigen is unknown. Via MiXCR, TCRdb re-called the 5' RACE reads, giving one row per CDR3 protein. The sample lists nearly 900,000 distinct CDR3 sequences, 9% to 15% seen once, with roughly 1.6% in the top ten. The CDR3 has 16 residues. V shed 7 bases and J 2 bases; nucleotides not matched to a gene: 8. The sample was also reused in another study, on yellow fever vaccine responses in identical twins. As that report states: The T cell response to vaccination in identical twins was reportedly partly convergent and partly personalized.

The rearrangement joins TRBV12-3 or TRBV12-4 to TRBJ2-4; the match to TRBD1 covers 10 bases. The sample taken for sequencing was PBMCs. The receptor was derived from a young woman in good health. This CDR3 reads CASTGDRGKSKNIQYF. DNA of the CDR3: TGTGCCAGCACCGGGGACAGGGGCAAATCCAAAAACATTCAGTACTTC.